The source of this TCR beta chain is a study of T cells in Graves' hyperthyroidism and ophthalmopathy. On the study more broadly: Staff took peripheral blood when the initial diagnosis was made, before any treatment began.

Exclusion criteria comprised uncontrolled infection, other autoimmune disease, pregnancy or lactation. An approximately 10 ml volume of fresh peripheral blood provided the PBMCs. Worth noting for this clonotype: Antigen: not known. This may be a read error, as it is one base from a much larger clone.

Germline V lookup: CDR1 KGHDR, CDR2 SFDVKD. There are 16 residues in the CDR3. Study-wide points: Most thyroid clonotypes with frequency above 0.001 were detected in blood.

Amplified regions were TCR beta CDR3 sequences from RNA transcripts. A set of HTBI primers served as the primers for a first-round RT-PCR of the TCR CDR3. TCRdb itself ran the multiplex PCR reads through MiXCR, one entry per CDR3 protein. The sample lists about 330,000 distinct CDR3 sequences; roughly 13% were seen once. This chain joins TRBV24-1 and TRBJ2-1, with D possibly matching TRBD2 (6 bases). The TCR sequence derives from a woman in her thirties or forties with Graves' ophthalmopathy. The sample was blood. The CDR3 sequence: CATSDFARDHGNEQLF. CDR3 in DNA: TGTGCCACCAGTGATTTCGCGCGGGACCACGGAAATGAGCAGCTCTTC.